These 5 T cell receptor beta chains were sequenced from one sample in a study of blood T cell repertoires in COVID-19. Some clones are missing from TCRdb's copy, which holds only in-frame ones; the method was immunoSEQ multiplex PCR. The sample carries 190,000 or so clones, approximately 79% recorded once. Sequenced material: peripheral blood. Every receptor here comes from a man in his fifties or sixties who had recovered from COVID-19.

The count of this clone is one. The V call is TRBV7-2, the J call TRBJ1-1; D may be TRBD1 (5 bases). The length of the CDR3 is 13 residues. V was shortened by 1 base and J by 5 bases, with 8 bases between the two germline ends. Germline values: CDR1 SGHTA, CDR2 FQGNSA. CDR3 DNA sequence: TGTGCCAGCAGCTTAGGCGGGGGGACTGAAGCTTTCTTT. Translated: CASSLGGGTEAFF.

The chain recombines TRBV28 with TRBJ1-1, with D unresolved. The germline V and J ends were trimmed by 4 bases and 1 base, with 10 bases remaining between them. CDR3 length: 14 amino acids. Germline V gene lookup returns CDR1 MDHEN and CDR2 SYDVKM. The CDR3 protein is CASSSPKRNTEAFF. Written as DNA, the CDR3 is TGTGCCAGCAGTTCCCCTAAGCGGAACACTGAAGCTTTCTTT. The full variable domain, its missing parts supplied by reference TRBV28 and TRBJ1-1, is DVKVTQSSRYLVKRTGEKVFLECVQDMDHENMFWYRQDPGLGLRLIYFSYDVKMKEKGDIPEGYSVSREKKERFSLILESASTNQTSMYLCASSSPKRNTEAFFGQGTRLTVV.

The CDR3 protein is CASSRTSGLDGELFF. The CDR3 DNA sequence: TGTGCCAGCAGCCGGACTAGCGGCCTCGACGGGGAGCTGTTTTTT. The V call is TRBV9, the J call TRBJ2-2; 10 positions match TRBD2. The CDR3 has 15 residues. Per germline, CDR1 SGDLS and CDR2 YYNGEE. The J segment lost 7 bases and the V segment lost 4 bases, leaving 7 bases of the junction unmatched.

CDR3: CASSMGRGQLETQYF. The CDR3 DNA follows: TGTGCCAGCAGTATGGGCAGGGGGCAGTTGGAGACCCAGTACTTC. The gene calls are TRBV6-4 and TRBJ2-5; 8 positions match TRBD1. V lost 5 bases and J lost 5; bases outside the gene matches: 10. CDR1 and CDR2 from the germline V gene are MRHNA and SNTAGT. The CDR3 runs to 15 residues.

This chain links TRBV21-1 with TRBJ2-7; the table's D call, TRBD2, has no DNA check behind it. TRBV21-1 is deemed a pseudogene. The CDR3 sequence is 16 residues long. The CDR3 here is CASSKTQRGKSYEQYF. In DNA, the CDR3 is TGTGCCAGCAGCAAAACCCAACGGGGGAAATCCTACGAGCAGTACTTC.